This record covers a single T cell receptor beta chain. Its antigen is not known. Sequencing was performed with immunoSEQ multiplex PCR; in TCRdb, only in-frame clones are kept and a portion is missing. The table includes tens of thousands of clones, just over 75% detected once. The entry originates in a study of memory CD4+ T cells and cytomegalovirus serostatus. Study conclusions and caveats: 67 of 164 known CMV-associated TCRbeta sequences appeared in CD4+ memory.

The sort gate was single viable CD3+CD4+CD8-CD45RO+ cells for memory CD4+ T cells. Germline CDR1 and CDR2: LNHDA and SQIVND (reference sequence). Trimming took 2 bases from V and 0 from J, leaving 10 bases between them. The CDR3 is made up of 15 amino acids. The gene calls are TRBV19 and TRBJ1-1, with unresolved D. The receptor was isolated from an adult in good health and CMV-seronegative. The sequenced material came from memory CD4+ T cells from blood. CDR3 sequence reads: CASSIFPGLNTEAFF. CDR3 coding DNA: TGTGCCAGTAGTATATTCCCCGGGTTGAACACTGAAGCTTTCTTT.